The 13 T cell receptor beta chains below all came from one sample that was sequenced in a study of Ad26.COV2.S vaccination and SARS-CoV-2 variants. Generated by immunoSEQ multiplex PCR, the TCRdb table keeps only in-frame clones and is missing some. There are 450,000 to 550,000 clones in the sample; 89% occur only once, and roughly 2.5% lies in the top ten. Documented treatment: some 20 received Ad26.COV2.S at low or high dose, single or two shots; 5 received placebo; per-sample allocation not given. Repertoires come from day 63 after the first vaccine or placebo injection. The sample consisted of peripheral blood, taken in a trial of Ad26.COV2.S vaccine versus placebo. These receptors were obtained from a person aged 18 to 65 who received the Ad26.COV2.S COVID-19 vaccine or a placebo.

The genes are TRBV7-2 and TRBJ2-5; a weak D match, TRBD2 (5 bases). Germline CDR1 reads SGHTA; CDR2 reads FQGNSA. The CDR3 consists of 13 residues. The V gene lost 5 bases and the J gene lost 5 bases, with 12 bases spanning the gap. The DNA of the CDR3 is TGTGCCAGCAGCCTCCGGGATATGGAGACCCAGTACTTC. Residues: CASSLRDMETQYF.

The V call is TRBV12-3 or TRBV12-4, the J call TRBJ2-3, with D perhaps TRBD1 (5 bases). The CDR3 extends over 13 amino acids. Deletions cut 3 bases from V and 4 bases from J, with 8 bases between. CDR3 in amino acids: CASSLWGPDTQYF. The CDR3 DNA is TGTGCCAGCAGTTTGTGGGGCCCAGATACGCAGTATTTT.

The chain combines TRBV11-3 with TRBJ2-7; D gene uncertain. The CDR3 runs to 14 residues. CDR1 and CDR2 from the germline V gene are SGHNT and YENEEA. The germline V and J ends were trimmed by 1 base and 0 bases, with 7 bases remaining between them. The CDR3 loop is CASSLGLPSYEQYV. In DNA form, the CDR3 reads TGTGCCAGCAGCTTAGGACTTCCCTCCTACGAGCAGTACGTC.

The rearrangement uses TRBV28 and TRBJ2-2; D is tentatively TRBD1 or TRBD2 (5 bases each). Germline lookup yields CDR1 MDHEN and CDR2 SYDVKM. V was trimmed by 7 bases and J by 4 bases, leaving 16 bases between them. The CDR3 consists of 15 residues. This CDR3 is CASTRGRDPTGELFF. CDR3 sequence (DNA): TGTGCCAGCACCCGAGGCAGGGACCCCACCGGGGAGCTGTTTTTT.

The chain combines TRBV7-2 with TRBJ1-1; D may be TRBD1 (5 bases). In germline, CDR1 is SGHTA, CDR2 FQGNSA. Trimming left V 4 bases short and J 5 bases short, with 14 bases between. The CDR3 is 14 amino acids. The CDR3 reads CASSSTVTWTEAFF. The CDR3 nucleotides are TGTGCCAGCAGCTCGACAGTTACGTGGACTGAAGCTTTCTTT.

This chain joins TRBV7-8 and TRBJ1-5; D gene uncertain. V was cut by 1 base and J by 7 bases, with 8 bases left in between. This CDR3 comprises 13 residues. Germline-derived CDR1 and CDR2 are SGHVS and FQNEAQ. CDR3 sequence reads: CASSLGYGQPQHF. The CDR3 bases are TGTGCCAGCAGCTTAGGCTACGGCCAGCCCCAGCATTTT.

This chain joins TRBV6-5 and TRBJ2-7; possibly TRBD1 for D (6 bases). CDR1 is MNHEY and CDR2 is SVGAGI in the germline V gene. The CDR3 contains 13 residues. V was clipped by 5 bases and J by 2 bases, with 10 bases between them. The CDR3 sequence is CASSPGQTYEQYV. CDR3 nucleotides: TGTGCCAGCAGTCCCGGACAGACCTACGAGCAGTACGTC.

This clone was detected a few times. The CDR3 sequence: CASNRAGNTIYF. CDR3 in DNA: TGTGCCAGCAACAGGGCTGGAAACACCATATATTTT. V gene TRBV13 combines with J gene TRBJ1-3; the D gene is possibly TRBD1 (6 bases). Trimming took off 7 bases at V and 2 bases at J, with 6 bases between the two ends. Germline CDR1 is PRHDT and CDR2 is FYEKMQ (reference sequence). The length of the CDR3 is 12 residues.

This clone occurred a few times. The J gene is TRBJ1-5, the V gene TRBV6-2 or TRBV6-3; 7 bases are a match to TRBD1. The V segment lost 0 bases and the J segment 3 bases; nucleotides outside the gene matches: 11. The CDR3 has 18 amino acids. The V gene's germline CDR1 is MNHEY and CDR2 SVGEGT. The CDR3: CASSYSSGGHLYNQPQHF. The CDR3 DNA reads TGTGCCAGCAGTTACTCGTCAGGGGGTCACTTATACAATCAGCCCCAGCATTTT.

The chain is built from TRBV4-1 and TRBJ1-5, with 7 bases aligning to TRBD1. CDR1 and CDR2 (germline): MGHRA, YSYEKL. The CDR3 contains 15 residues. J was trimmed by 4 bases and V by 5 bases; bases with no gene match: 8. The CDR3 coding sequence is TGCGCCAGCAGCTCCCGGACAGGACAAAATCAGCCCCAGCATTTT. Translated, it gives CASSSRTGQNQPQHF.

The chain links TRBV5-4 to TRBJ2-5; 14 bases are a match to TRBD2. Losses at the gene ends were 4 bases for V and 5 bases for J; bases not matched to a gene: 7. The length of the CDR3 is 16 residues. Germline V CDR1 and CDR2: SGHNT, YYREEE (reference sequence). The CDR3 region is CASSMGLAGARETQYF. The CDR3 DNA reads TGTGCCAGCAGCATGGGACTAGCGGGAGCGCGGGAGACCCAGTACTTC.

This clone appeared once. J is TRBJ2-7 and V is TRBV11-2, with 8 positions matching TRBD2. The germline V gene has CDR1 SGHAT and CDR2 FQNNGV. The CDR3 consists of 15 residues. The V gene end was trimmed by 3 bases and the J gene end by 6 bases; junction bases not matched to a gene: 10. This chain's CDR3 is CASSFTGGLVLEQYF. In nucleotides, the CDR3 is TGTGCCAGCAGCTTCACCGGGGGACTAGTTCTCGAGCAGTACTTC. Supplemented by reference TRBV11-2 and TRBJ2-7, the full variable domain reads EAGVAQSPRYKIIEKRQSVAFWCNPISGHATLYWYQQILGQGPKLLIQFQNNGVVDDSQLPKDRFSAERLKGVDSTLKIQPAKLEDSAVYLCASSFTGGLVLEQYFGPGTRLTVT.

The chain employs TRBV5-6 and TRBJ1-2; D is perhaps TRBD1 (5 bases). There are 14 residues in the CDR3. V was clipped by 0 bases and J by 4 bases, with 10 bases between them. CDR1 is SGHDT, CDR2 YYEEEE, per germline. In DNA, the CDR3 is TGTGCCAGCAGCTTGGTACAGGCTGGCTATGGCTACACCTTC. Translation: CASSLVQAGYGYTF.